Listed below are T cell receptor beta chains from one sample, sequenced in a study of blood T cell repertoires in COVID-19. Measured with immunoSEQ multiplex PCR; TCRdb has only the in-frame clones, and not every one. This sample has 77,000 or so clones, with 74% found just once. The sample comprised peripheral blood. Receptors originate from a human donor with acute or convalescent COVID-19. The donor label of this sample is uncertain. Each CDR3 is given with its conserved first and last residue. Fields, in order: V gene, D gene, J gene, clone size, CDR3 protein, CDR3 DNA. D genes are given only for firm matches. Clone size, where shown, is once, few, many, or a class for clones that have expanded.

V: TRBV6-2/TRBV6-3
D: NA
J: TRBJ1-5
size: NA
CDR3: CASSFGRAGQPQHF
DNA: TGTGCCAGCAGTTTCGGCAGGGCAGGGCAGCCCCAGCATTTT

V: TRBV7-3
D: NA
J: TRBJ2-1
size: NA
CDR3: CASSLNRVNEQFF
DNA: TGTGCCAGCAGCTTAAACAGGGTGAATGAGCAGTTCTTC

V: TRBV30
D: TRBD1
J: TRBJ2-5
size: NA
CDR3: CAWSLLMGQGGQETQYF
DNA: TGTGCCTGGAGTCTGCTTATGGGACAGGGGGGCCAAGAGACCCAGTACTTC

V: TRBV5-1
D: TRBD2
J: TRBJ2-3
size: once
CDR3: CASRGEGTYTDTQYF
DNA: TGCGCCAGCAGGGGGGAGGGGACCTACACAGATACGCAGTATTTT

V: TRBV7-2
D: NA
J: TRBJ2-5
size: NA
CDR3: CASSLRGGYQTQYF
DNA: TGTGCCAGCAGCTTAAGGGGGGGGTATCAGACCCAGTACTTC

V: TRBV2
D: NA
J: TRBJ2-3
size: once
CDR3: CASSDARGTDTQYF
DNA: TGTGCCAGCAGTGATGCCAGGGGCACAGATACGCAGTATTTT

V: TRBV6-1
D: TRBD1
J: TRBJ1-5
size: NA
CDR3: CASSEAFTGGPWPQHF
DNA: TGTGCCAGCAGTGAAGCCTTTACAGGGGGGCCTTGGCCCCAGCATTTT

V: TRBV19
D: TRBD1
J: TRBJ2-7
size: few
CDR3: CASTPGTGVSEQYF
DNA: TGTGCCAGTACCCCCGGGACAGGGGTCTCCGAGCAGTACTTC

V: TRBV6-5
D: NA
J: TRBJ2-5
size: NA
CDR3: CASRRHSGRETQYF
DNA: TGTGCCAGCAGGCGACACTCAGGCCGGGAGACCCAGTACTTC

V: TRBV2
D: TRBD1
J: TRBJ1-6
size: NA
CDR3: CASSGEGADNSPLHF
DNA: TGTGCCAGCAGTGGAGAGGGGGCCGATAATTCACCCCTCCACTTT

V: TRBV28
D: TRBD2
J: TRBJ2-5
size: NA
CDR3: CASRSDGRLAGAAETQYF
DNA: TGTGCCAGCAGGTCGGACGGACGACTAGCGGGAGCTGCAGAGACCCAGTACTTC

V: TRBV18
D: NA
J: TRBJ2-3
size: NA
CDR3: CASSPPVVSGGTDTQYF
DNA: TGTGCCAGCTCACCACCGGTCGTCAGCGGAGGCACAGATACGCAGTATTTT

V: TRBV19
D: NA
J: TRBJ1-1
size: NA
CDR3: CASSAQPGENTEAFF
DNA: TGTGCCAGTAGTGCCCAACCGGGAGAAAACACTGAAGCTTTCTTT

V: TRBV7-9
D: NA
J: TRBJ2-3
size: few
CDR3: CASSLGDSATDTQYF
DNA: TGTGCCAGCAGCTTAGGGGACTCCGCCACAGATACGCAGTATTTT

V: TRBV7-9
D: NA
J: TRBJ1-2
size: NA
CDR3: CASSPRSRAYGYTF
DNA: TGTGCCAGCAGCCCGAGGTCCAGGGCCTATGGCTACACCTTC

V: TRBV28
D: TRBD2
J: TRBJ2-5
size: NA
CDR3: CASSRAGGPGETQYF
DNA: TGTGCCAGCAGTAGGGCGGGAGGGCCCGGGGAGACCCAGTACTTC

V: TRBV3-1/TRBV3-2
D: NA
J: TRBJ2-2
size: NA
CDR3: CASSQGGGRRRELFF
DNA: TGTGCCAGCAGCCAAGGAGGAGGACGAAGAAGGGAGCTGTTTTTT